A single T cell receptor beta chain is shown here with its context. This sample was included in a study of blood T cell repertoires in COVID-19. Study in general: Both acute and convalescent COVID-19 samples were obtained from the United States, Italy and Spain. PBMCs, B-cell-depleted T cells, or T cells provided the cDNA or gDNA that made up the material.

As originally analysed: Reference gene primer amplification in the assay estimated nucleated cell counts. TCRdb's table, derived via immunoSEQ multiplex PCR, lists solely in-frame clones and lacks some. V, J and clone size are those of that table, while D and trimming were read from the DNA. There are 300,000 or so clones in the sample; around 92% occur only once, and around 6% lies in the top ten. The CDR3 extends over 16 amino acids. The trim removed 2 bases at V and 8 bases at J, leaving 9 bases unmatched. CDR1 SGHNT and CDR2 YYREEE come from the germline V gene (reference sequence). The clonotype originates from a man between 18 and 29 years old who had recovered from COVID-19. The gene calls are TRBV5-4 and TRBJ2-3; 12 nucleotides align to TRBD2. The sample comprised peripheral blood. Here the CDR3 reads CASSFLSSGGASTQYF. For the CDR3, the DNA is TGTGCCAGCAGCTTCCTATCTAGCGGGGGGGCCAGTACGCAGTATTTT.